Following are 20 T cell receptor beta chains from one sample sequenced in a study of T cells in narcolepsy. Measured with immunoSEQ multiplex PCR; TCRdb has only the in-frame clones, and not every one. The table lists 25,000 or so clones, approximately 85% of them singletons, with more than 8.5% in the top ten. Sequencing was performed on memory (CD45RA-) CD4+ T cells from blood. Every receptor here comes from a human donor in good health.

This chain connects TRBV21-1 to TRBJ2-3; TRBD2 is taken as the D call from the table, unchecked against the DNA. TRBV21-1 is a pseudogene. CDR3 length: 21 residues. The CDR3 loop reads CASSKGLPLSGTSGRTDTQYF. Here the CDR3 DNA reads TGTGCCAGCAGCAAAGGTCTCCCCTTATCCGGGACTAGCGGGAGGACAGATACGCAGTATTTT.

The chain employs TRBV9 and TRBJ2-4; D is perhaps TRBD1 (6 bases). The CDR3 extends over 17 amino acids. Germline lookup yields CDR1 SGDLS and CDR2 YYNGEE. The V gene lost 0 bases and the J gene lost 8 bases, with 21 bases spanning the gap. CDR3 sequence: CASSVGAGQGSADIQYF. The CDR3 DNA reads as TGTGCCAGCAGCGTAGGAGCAGGGCAGGGGTCTGCGGACATTCAGTACTTC.

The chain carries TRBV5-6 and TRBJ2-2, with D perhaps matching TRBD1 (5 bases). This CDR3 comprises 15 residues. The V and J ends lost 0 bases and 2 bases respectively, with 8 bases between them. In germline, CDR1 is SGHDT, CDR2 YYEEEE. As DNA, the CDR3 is TGTGCCAGCAGCTTGGGACAGTTCAACACCGGGGAGCTGTTTTTT. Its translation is CASSLGQFNTGELFF.

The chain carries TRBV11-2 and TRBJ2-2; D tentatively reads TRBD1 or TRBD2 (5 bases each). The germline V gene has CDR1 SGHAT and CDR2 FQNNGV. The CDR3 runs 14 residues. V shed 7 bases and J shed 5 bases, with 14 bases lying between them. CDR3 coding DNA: TGTGCCAGCACCGTAGGGGCGGGTACCGGGGAGCTGTTTTTT. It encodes CASTVGAGTGELFF.

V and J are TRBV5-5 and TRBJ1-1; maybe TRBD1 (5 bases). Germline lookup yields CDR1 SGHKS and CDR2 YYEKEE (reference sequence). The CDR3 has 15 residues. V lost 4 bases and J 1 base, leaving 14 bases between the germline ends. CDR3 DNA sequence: TGTGCCAGCAGCCCGAACGGACACGCGAACACTGAAGCTTTCTTT. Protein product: CASSPNGHANTEAFF.

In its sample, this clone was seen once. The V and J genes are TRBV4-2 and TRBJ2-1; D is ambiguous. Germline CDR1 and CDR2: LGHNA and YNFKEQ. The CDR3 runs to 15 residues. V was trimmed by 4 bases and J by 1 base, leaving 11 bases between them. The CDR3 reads CASSPTEQSYNEQFF. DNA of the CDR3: TGTGCCAGCAGCCCAACCGAGCAATCCTACAATGAGCAGTTCTTC.

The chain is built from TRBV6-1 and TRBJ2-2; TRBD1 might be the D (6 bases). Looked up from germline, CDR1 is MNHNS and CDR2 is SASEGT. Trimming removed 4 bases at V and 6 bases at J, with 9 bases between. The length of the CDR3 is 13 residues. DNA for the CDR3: TGTGCCAGCAGTGCGACAGGACCCGGGGAGCTGTTTTTT. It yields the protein CASSATGPGELFF.

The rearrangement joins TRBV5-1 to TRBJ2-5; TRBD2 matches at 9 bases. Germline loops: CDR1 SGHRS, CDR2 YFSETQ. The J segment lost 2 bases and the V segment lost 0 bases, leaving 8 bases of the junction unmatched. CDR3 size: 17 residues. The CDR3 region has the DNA TGCGCCAGCAGCTTGGAGGGCGTTAGCGGGAGACAAGAGACCCAGTACTTC. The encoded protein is CASSLEGVSGRQETQYF.

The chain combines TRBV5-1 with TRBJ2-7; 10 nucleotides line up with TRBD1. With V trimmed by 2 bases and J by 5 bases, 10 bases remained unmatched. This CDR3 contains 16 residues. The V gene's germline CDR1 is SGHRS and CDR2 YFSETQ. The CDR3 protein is CASSFFGTGVTHEQYF. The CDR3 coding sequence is TGCGCCAGCAGCTTCTTCGGGACAGGGGTTACCCACGAGCAGTACTTC.

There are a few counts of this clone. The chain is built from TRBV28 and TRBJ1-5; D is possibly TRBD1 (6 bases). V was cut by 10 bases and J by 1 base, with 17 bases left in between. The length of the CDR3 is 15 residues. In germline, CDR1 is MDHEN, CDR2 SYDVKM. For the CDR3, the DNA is TGTGCCACGGAAAGAACTACAGGGAGCAATCAGCCCCAGCATTTT. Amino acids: CATERTTGSNQPQHF.

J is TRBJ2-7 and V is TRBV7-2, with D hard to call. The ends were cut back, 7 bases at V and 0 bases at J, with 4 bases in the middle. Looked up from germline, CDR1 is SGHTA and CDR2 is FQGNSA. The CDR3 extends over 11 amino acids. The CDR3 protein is CASTDSYEQYF. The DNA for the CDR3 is TGTGCCAGCACGGACTCCTACGAGCAGTACTTC.

CDR3 amino acids: CASNLGGFAEVQFF. CDR3 in DNA: TGTGCCAGCAACCTGGGGGGTTTTGCAGAGGTGCAGTTCTTC. The chain couples TRBV6-1 to TRBJ2-1, with D possibly being TRBD2 (6 bases). The CDR3 loop spans 14 amino acids. Trimming took 7 bases from V and 12 from J, leaving 22 bases between them. CDR1 MNHNS and CDR2 SASEGT come from the germline V gene.

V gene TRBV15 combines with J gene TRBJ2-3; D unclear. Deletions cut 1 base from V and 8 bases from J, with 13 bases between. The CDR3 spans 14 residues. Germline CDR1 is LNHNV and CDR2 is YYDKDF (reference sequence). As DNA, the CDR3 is TGTGCCACCAGCAGAGCCCCTCATGAAGGTACGCAGTATTTT. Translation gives CATSRAPHEGTQYF. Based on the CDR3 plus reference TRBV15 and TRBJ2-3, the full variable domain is DAMVIQNPRYQVTQFGKPVTLSCSQTLNHNVMYWYQQKSSQAPKLLFHYYDKDFNNEADTPDNFQSRRPNTSFCFLDIRSPGLGDTAMYLCATSRAPHEGTQYFGPGTRLTVL.

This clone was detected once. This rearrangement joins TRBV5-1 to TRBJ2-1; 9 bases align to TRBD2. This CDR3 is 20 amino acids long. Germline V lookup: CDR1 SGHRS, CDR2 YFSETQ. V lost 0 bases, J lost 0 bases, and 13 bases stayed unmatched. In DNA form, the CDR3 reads TGCGCCAGCAGCTTGGCCGGCGGCACTAGCGGGTTCAGCTCCTACAATGAGCAGTTCTTC. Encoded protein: CASSLAGGTSGFSSYNEQFF.

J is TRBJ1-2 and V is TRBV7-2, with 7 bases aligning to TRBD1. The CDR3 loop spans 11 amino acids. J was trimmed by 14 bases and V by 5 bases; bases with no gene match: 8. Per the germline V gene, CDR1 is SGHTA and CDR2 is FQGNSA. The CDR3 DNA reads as TGTGCCAGCAGCAGACGACAGGGTATTACCTTC. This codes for CASSRRQGITF.

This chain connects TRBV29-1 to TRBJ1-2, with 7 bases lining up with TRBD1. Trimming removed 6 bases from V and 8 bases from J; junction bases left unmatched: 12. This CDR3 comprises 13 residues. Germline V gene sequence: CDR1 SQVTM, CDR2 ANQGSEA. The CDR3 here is CSVNPGGDVGYTF. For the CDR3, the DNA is TGCAGCGTGAACCCAGGGGGAGATGTGGGCTACACCTTC. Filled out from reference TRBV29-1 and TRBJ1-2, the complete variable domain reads SAVISQKPSRDICQRGTSLTIQCQVDSQVTMMFWYRQQPGQSLTLIATANQGSEATYESGFVIDKFPISRPNLTFSTLTVSNMSPEDSSIYLCSVNPGGDVGYTFGSGTRLTVV.

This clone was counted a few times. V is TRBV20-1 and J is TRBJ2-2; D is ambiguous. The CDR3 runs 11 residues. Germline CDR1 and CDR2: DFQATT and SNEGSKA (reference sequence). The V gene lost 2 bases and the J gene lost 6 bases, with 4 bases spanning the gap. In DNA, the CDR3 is TGCAGTGCTAGATCCCCCGGGGAGCTGTTTTTT. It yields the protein CSARSPGELFF.

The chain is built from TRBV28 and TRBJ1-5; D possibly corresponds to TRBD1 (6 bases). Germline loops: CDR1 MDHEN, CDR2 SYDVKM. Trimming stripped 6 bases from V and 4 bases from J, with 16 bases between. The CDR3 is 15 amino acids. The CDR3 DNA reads TGTGCCAGCAGAAAAGACAGGACCCAGAATCAGCCCCAGCATTTT. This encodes CASRKDRTQNQPQHF.

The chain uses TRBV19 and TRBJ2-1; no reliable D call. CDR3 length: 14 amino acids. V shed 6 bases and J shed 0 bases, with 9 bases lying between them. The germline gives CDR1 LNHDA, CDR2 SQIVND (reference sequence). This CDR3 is CASRIGPSYNEQFF. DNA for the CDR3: TGTGCCAGTAGAATCGGGCCCTCCTACAATGAGCAGTTCTTC.

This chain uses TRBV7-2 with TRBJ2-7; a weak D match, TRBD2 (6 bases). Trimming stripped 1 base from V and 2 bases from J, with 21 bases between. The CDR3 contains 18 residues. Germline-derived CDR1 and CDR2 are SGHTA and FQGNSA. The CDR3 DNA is TGTGCCAGCAGCTTAGAGTTAGGGTCCGCCGCGGGAACCTACGAGCAGTACTTC. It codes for CASSLELGSAAGTYEQYF.